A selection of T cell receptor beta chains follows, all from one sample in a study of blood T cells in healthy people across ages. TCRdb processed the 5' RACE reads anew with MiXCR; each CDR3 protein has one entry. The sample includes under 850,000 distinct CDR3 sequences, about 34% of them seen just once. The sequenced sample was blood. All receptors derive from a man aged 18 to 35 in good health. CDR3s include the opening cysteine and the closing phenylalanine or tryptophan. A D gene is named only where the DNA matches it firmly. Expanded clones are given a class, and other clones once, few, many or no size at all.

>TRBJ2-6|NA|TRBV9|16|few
TGTGCCAGCAGCGCCCGCCTGGCCTCTGGGGCCAACGTCCTGACTTTC
CASSARLASGANVLTF
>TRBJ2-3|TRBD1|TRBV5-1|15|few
TGCGCCAGCAGCGGGACAGGGCAGGTCACAGATACGCAGTATTTT
CASSGTGQVTDTQYF
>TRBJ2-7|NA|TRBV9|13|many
TGTGCCAGCAGCTTAACTAGCTTCAGCGAGCAGTACTTC
CASSLTSFSEQYF
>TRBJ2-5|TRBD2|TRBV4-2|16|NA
TGTGCCAGCAGCCAAGCCCTAGCGGGGGGCGGGGAGACCCAGTACTTC
CASSQALAGGGETQYF
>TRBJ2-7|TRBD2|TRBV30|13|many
TGTGCCTGGAGTGTCTTAGCGGGGGGCGAGCAGTACTTC
CAWSVLAGGEQYF
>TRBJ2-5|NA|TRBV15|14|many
TGTGCCACCAGCAGAGATCAGGACAGTGAGACCCAGTACTTC
CATSRDQDSETQYF
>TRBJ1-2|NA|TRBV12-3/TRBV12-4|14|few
TGTGCCAGCAGTTTAGCGGACAGAAGTTATGGCTACACCTTC
CASSLADRSYGYTF
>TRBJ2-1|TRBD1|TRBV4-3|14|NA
TGCGCCAGCAGCAAAGGGACAGCAAACAATGAGCAGTTCTTC
CASSKGTANNEQFF
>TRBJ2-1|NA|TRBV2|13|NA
TGTGCCAGCAGGAACGGGGCGAGGAATGAGCAGTTCTTC
CASRNGARNEQFF
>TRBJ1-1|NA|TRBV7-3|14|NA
TGTGCCAGCAGCTTCGCCGGGGCGAACACTGAAGCTTTCTTT
CASSFAGANTEAFF
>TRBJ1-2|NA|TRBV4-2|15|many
TGTGCCAGCAGCCAACGGGGGGCTGGTGACTATGGCTACACCTTC
CASSQRGAGDYGYTF
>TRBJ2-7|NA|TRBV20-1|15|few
TGCAGTGCTGAGTCGGCAGGACGGAGTTCCTACGAGCAGTACTTC
CSAESAGRSSYEQYF
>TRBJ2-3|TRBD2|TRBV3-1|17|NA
TGTGCCAGCAGCCAAGATCCCCCAGCGGGGGGAGCAGATACGCAGTATTTT
CASSQDPPAGGADTQYF
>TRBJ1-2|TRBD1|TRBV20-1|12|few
TGCAGTGCTAGGGGACAGGGGTATGGCTACACCTTC
CSARGQGYGYTF
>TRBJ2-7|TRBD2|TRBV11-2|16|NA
TGTGCCAGCAGCTTAGTGCGGGGGAAGGCGAAAGGCGAGCAGTACTTC
CASSLVRGKAKGEQYF
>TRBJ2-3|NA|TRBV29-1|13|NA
TGCAGCGTTACTAGGAATGAGGCAGATACGCAGTATTTT
CSVTRNEADTQYF
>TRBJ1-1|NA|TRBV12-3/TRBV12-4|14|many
TGTGCCAGCAGCCCCCGGGACGGTAACACTGAAGCTTTCTTT
CASSPRDGNTEAFF
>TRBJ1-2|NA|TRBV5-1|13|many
TGCGCCAGCAGCCCCCAAGACGACTATGGCTACACCTTC
CASSPQDDYGYTF
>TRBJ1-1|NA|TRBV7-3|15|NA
TGTGCCAGCAGCTTAATTGGGGGCCCGAACACTGAAGCTTTCTTT
CASSLIGGPNTEAFF
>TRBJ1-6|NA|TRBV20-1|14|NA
TGCAGTGCTCCTCAGAAGGGGCCGCCCTCACCCCTCCACTTT
CSAPQKGPPSPLHF
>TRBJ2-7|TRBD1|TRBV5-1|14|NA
TGCGCCGGCAGTTTGACAGGGTTCTCCTACGAGCAGTACTTC
CAGSLTGFSYEQYF
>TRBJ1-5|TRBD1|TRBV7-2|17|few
TGTGCCAGCAGCTTACCGATCAGGGGGCCGGTGAATCAGCCCCAGCATTTT
CASSLPIRGPVNQPQHF
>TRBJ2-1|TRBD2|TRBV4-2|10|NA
TGTAGCGGGACTTACAATGAGCAGTTCTTC
CSGTYNEQFF
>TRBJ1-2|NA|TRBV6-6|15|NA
TGTGCCAGCAGTTACGAGGGAGCCAGGGGCTATGGCTACACCTTC
CASSYEGARGYGYTF
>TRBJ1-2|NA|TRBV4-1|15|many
TGCGCCAGCAGCCAAGTGGAGACAGCTAACTATGGCTACACCTTC
CASSQVETANYGYTF